This is a list of T cell receptor beta chains from one sample in a study of cytomegalovirus exposure and HLA in healthy donors. Sequenced by immunoSEQ multiplex PCR; TCRdb stores in-frame clones only, minus some. Of more than 110,000 clones detected, 70% appear once; the ten largest clones hold 2% to 2.5%. Sequenced material: PBMCs. These receptor sequences come from a woman aged 55-70 years in good health and CMV-seropositive. CDR3s include the opening cysteine and the closing phenylalanine or tryptophan. D genes are given only for firm matches. For some rows the clone size is stated as once, few or many, or as a class when expanded; others skip it.

size	D	V	J	DNA	CDR3
.	.	TRBV5-1	TRBJ2-7	TGCGCCAGCAGCTTGGCTTCCGGGAACCTCGGTTCCTACGAGCAGTACTTC	CASSLASGNLGSYEQYF
.	.	TRBV5-1	TRBJ1-5	TGCGCCAGCAGCTTGGGGACAGGCAATCAGCCCCAGCATTTT	CASSLGTGNQPQHF
few	.	TRBV6-1	TRBJ1-5	TGTGCCAGCAGCCGGGAGAGACCTCAGCCCCAGCATTTT	CASSRERPQPQHF
.	.	TRBV18	TRBJ1-2	TGTGCCAGCTCACCACAGGAGTATGGCTACACCTTC	CASSPQEYGYTF
.	TRBD1	TRBV15	TRBJ2-1	TGTGCCACCAGCGGAAGGACAGGCTACAATGAGCAGTTCTTC	CATSGRTGYNEQFF
.	.	TRBV29-1	TRBJ1-1	TGCAGCGGCGGGTCCTCGCGGGGAACTGAAGCCTTCTTT	CSGGSSRGTEAFF
few	TRBD1	TRBV6-5	TRBJ1-1	TGTGCCAGCAGGATACCACAGGGGGCCGGTGCAGAATGGTTCTTT	CASRIPQGAGAEWFF
.	TRBD1	TRBV27	TRBJ2-7	TGTGCCAGCAGCAGATCCGGACAGGGCTACGAGCAGTACTTC	CASSRSGQGYEQYF
once	TRBD2	TRBV16	TRBJ2-7	TGTGCCAGCAGCCAATCGTTGGCTAGCGGGAGCTCCTACGAGCAGTACTTC	CASSQSLASGSSYEQYF
.	TRBD1	TRBV28	TRBJ2-1	TGTGCCAGCAGTTTTGGACGGTGGGCGGACAGGCCTACCTACAATGAGCAGTTCTTC	CASSFGRWADRPTYNEQFF
.	.	TRBV28	TRBJ1-1	TGTGCCAGCATTGGCAGGATGAACACTGAAGCTTTCTTT	CASIGRMNTEAFF
.	TRBD1	TRBV9	TRBJ1-2	TGTGCCAGCAGCCCCGGACAGGGGACCTATGGCTACACCTTC	CASSPGQGTYGYTF
.	.	TRBV4-2	TRBJ1-6	TGTGCCAGCAGCCAAGAAGCGGCTTCACCCCTCCACTTT	CASSQEAASPLHF
.	TRBD2	TRBV18	TRBJ2-1	TGTGCCAGCTCACCTAGCGGGAGGGCCAATGAGCAGTTCTTC	CASSPSGRANEQFF
.	.	TRBV15	TRBJ2-2	TGTGCCACCAGCAGTGTCTGGGGGCTAAACACCGGGGAGCTGTTTTTT	CATSSVWGLNTGELFF
.	TRBD1	TRBV6-5	TRBJ1-1	TGTGCCAGCCGGGACAGGGGGAACACTGAAGCTTTCTTT	CASRDRGNTEAFF
once	TRBD1	TRBV28	TRBJ1-5	TGTGCCAGCAGTCCCTCGGACAGGGGTCCTCATCAGCCCCAGCATTTT	CASSPSDRGPHQPQHF
.	.	TRBV5-1	TRBJ1-2	TGCGCCAGCAGCTCCCCGGACGGAGGTTCTGGCTACACCTTC	CASSSPDGGSGYTF
.	TRBD2	TRBV7-9	TRBJ2-1	TGTGCCAGCAGCCCGAGCGGGATTATCGACAATGAGCAGTTCTTC	CASSPSGIIDNEQFF
once	TRBD2	TRBV6-1	TRBJ2-3	TGTGCCAGCAGGACTGGGGCGGGAGGCACAGATACGCAGTATTTT	CASRTGAGGTDTQYF
.	.	TRBV27	TRBJ2-5	TGTGCCAGCAGTTTCCGACAGCAAGAGACCCAGTACTTC	CASSFRQQETQYF
.	.	TRBV27	TRBJ1-1	TGTGCCAGCAGTTTGGACGGGATCAGTGAAGCTTTCTTT	CASSLDGISEAFF
.	.	TRBV5-6	TRBJ1-2	TGTGCCAGCAGCCGCACATCTAACTATGGCTACACCTTC	CASSRTSNYGYTF
.	.	TRBV6-4	TRBJ1-1	TGTGCCAGCAGCGGTGAATGGAACACTGAAGCTTTCTTT	CASSGEWNTEAFF
.	.	TRBV5-1	TRBJ2-5	TGCGCCAGCAGCTCACGACTAGGAGAGACCCAGTACTTC	CASSSRLGETQYF
.	.	TRBV5-1	TRBJ1-1	TGCGCCAGCAGCTTGGAAGGAGCTGGGAGGATGAACACTGAAGCTTTCTTT	CASSLEGAGRMNTEAFF
.	TRBD1	TRBV19	TRBJ1-2	TGTGCCAGTAGATCCGGGACAGGGAACTATGGCTACACCTTC	CASRSGTGNYGYTF
once	.	TRBV28	TRBJ2-7	TGTGCCAGCAGTTCCTCGGGACACTCCTACGAGCAGTACTTC	CASSSSGHSYEQYF
.	TRBD2	TRBV9	TRBJ2-2	TGTGCCAGCAGCGTATGGGTAGCGGGAGGCGGGGAGCTGTTTTTT	CASSVWVAGGGELFF
.	TRBD1	TRBV7-8	TRBJ2-7	TGTGCCAGCAGCTTAACAGGGGTTACGGACGAGCAGTACTTC	CASSLTGVTDEQYF
.	TRBD2	TRBV7-9	TRBJ2-3	TGTGCCAGCAGCCCGGGACTAGCGGAAAGCACAGATACGCAGTATTTT	CASSPGLAESTDTQYF
.	.	TRBV7-3	TRBJ2-3	TGTGCCAGCAGCCAGGACTCAGATACGCAGTATTTT	CASSQDSDTQYF
.	.	TRBV29-1	TRBJ1-1	TGCAGCGTTGAGGTGTCCATAGACACTGAAGCTTTCTTT	CSVEVSIDTEAFF
few	TRBD2	TRBV4-1	TRBJ2-1	TGCGCCAGCAGGCGGGAGGTTTCAACCTACAATGAGCAGTTCTTC	CASRREVSTYNEQFF
.	TRBD2	TRBV5-6	TRBJ2-3	TGTGCCAGCAGCTTGGAGGTAGCGGGCCGCACAGATACGCAGTATTTT	CASSLEVAGRTDTQYF
.	.	TRBV2	TRBJ1-1	TGTGCCAGCCAGACAGAGATGAACACTGAAGCTTTCTTT	CASQTEMNTEAFF
.	.	TRBV7-9	TRBJ1-1	TGTGCCAGCAGCTTCGGTGGGACGGTAGGGGGTGAAGCTTTCTTT	CASSFGGTVGGEAFF
once	TRBD1	TRBV9	TRBJ1-5	TGTGCCAGCAGCGTAAGCCAGGGGGAGAATCAGCCCCAGCATTTT	CASSVSQGENQPQHF